The rows below give T cell receptor beta chains drawn from one sample of a study of blood T cell repertoires in COVID-19. Profiling relied on immunoSEQ multiplex PCR, and the TCRdb table lists in-frame clones only, not all of them. The sample yields roughly 260,000 clones, roughly 90% seen once. Sequencing was carried out using peripheral blood. The origin of the receptors is a woman aged 25 to 39 with COVID-19, enrolled during active disease. CDR3s include the opening cysteine and the closing phenylalanine or tryptophan. D genes are given only for firm matches. The size of a clone is reported for some rows only, either as once, few or many, or as a class for expanded clones.

-	TRBV18	-	TRBJ1-1	TGTGCCAGCTCACCACCGTTCCAGGAAGCTTTCTTT	CASSPPFQEAFF
-	TRBV28	-	TRBJ2-7	TGTGCCAGCAGCAACTACGAGCAGTACTTC	CASSNYEQYF
-	TRBV10-3	-	TRBJ1-2	TGTGCCATCGCAGGGGACCCAGACGGCTACACCTTC	CAIAGDPDGYTF
many	TRBV9	TRBD1	TRBJ1-3	TGTGCCAGCAGCGTAGACAGGGGGAACACCATATATTTT	CASSVDRGNTIYF
few	TRBV7-2	-	TRBJ1-5	TGTGCCAGCAGTCAATCGACAGGCCCTCAGCCCCAGCATTTT	CASSQSTGPQPQHF
-	TRBV7-3	-	TRBJ2-3	TGTGCCAGCAGCCCCATGGGACTCACAGATACGCAGTATTTT	CASSPMGLTDTQYF
-	TRBV30	-	TRBJ2-1	TGTGCCTGGAGCGCGACTTCTCGGGGGTTCTTC	CAWSATSRGFF
-	TRBV4-1	TRBD2	TRBJ2-1	TGCGCCAGCAGCCGAAACGAAGCACTAGCGGGAAATAAGCAGTTCTTC	CASSRNEALAGNKQFF
-	TRBV27	-	TRBJ2-7	TGTGCCAGCAGTTTGGGGGGGACAGGTCGCTACGAGCAGTACTTC	CASSLGGTGRYEQYF
-	TRBV25-1	TRBD2	TRBJ2-6	TGTGCCAGCAGTGAAAGCGGGACCGTCTCTGGGGCCAACGTCCTGACTTTC	CASSESGTVSGANVLTF
-	TRBV6-6	TRBD2	TRBJ2-3	TGTGCCAGCAGAGAGACTAGCGCTCGCACAGATACGCAGTATTTT	CASRETSARTDTQYF
-	TRBV18	TRBD1	TRBJ1-4	TGTGCCAGCTCCCCGGCCGGGACAGGGGCTGAAAAACTGTTTTTT	CASSPAGTGAEKLFF
-	TRBV2	TRBD1	TRBJ2-5	TGTGCCAGCAGCAGGGGGCGAGAGACCCAGTACTTC	CASSRGRETQYF
-	TRBV5-4	TRBD2	TRBJ2-7	TGTGCCAGCAGCCAAACTAGCGGGGGCCTCGAGCAGTACTTC	CASSQTSGGLEQYF
-	TRBV27	TRBD2	TRBJ2-7	TGTGCCAGCAGTTCTCCGGGACTAGCGGGAGTTCTGTACTTC	CASSSPGLAGVLYF
-	TRBV15	-	TRBJ2-3	TGTGCCACCAGCAGAGGTAGTGGGGGCGCAGATACGCAGTATTTT	CATSRGSGGADTQYF
-	TRBV24-1	-	TRBJ2-1	TGTGCCACCAGTGATTCGGACACTTCTTACTACAATGAGCAGTTCTTC	CATSDSDTSYYNEQFF
-	TRBV7-9	-	TRBJ1-1	TGTGCCAGCAGCTTAGCGCTCGGTACAGGTGAAGCTTTCTTT	CASSLALGTGEAFF